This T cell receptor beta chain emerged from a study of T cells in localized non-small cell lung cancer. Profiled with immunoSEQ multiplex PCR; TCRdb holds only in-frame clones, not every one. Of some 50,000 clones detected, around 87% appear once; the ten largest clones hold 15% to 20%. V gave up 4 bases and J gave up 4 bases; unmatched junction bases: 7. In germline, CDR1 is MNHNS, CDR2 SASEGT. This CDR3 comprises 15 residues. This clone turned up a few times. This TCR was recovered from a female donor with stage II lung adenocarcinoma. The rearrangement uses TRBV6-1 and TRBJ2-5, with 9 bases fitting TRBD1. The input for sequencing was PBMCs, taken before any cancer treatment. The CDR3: CASSGWDREAETQYF. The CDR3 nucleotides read TGTGCCAGCAGTGGGTGGGACAGGGAGGCAGAGACCCAGTACTTC.